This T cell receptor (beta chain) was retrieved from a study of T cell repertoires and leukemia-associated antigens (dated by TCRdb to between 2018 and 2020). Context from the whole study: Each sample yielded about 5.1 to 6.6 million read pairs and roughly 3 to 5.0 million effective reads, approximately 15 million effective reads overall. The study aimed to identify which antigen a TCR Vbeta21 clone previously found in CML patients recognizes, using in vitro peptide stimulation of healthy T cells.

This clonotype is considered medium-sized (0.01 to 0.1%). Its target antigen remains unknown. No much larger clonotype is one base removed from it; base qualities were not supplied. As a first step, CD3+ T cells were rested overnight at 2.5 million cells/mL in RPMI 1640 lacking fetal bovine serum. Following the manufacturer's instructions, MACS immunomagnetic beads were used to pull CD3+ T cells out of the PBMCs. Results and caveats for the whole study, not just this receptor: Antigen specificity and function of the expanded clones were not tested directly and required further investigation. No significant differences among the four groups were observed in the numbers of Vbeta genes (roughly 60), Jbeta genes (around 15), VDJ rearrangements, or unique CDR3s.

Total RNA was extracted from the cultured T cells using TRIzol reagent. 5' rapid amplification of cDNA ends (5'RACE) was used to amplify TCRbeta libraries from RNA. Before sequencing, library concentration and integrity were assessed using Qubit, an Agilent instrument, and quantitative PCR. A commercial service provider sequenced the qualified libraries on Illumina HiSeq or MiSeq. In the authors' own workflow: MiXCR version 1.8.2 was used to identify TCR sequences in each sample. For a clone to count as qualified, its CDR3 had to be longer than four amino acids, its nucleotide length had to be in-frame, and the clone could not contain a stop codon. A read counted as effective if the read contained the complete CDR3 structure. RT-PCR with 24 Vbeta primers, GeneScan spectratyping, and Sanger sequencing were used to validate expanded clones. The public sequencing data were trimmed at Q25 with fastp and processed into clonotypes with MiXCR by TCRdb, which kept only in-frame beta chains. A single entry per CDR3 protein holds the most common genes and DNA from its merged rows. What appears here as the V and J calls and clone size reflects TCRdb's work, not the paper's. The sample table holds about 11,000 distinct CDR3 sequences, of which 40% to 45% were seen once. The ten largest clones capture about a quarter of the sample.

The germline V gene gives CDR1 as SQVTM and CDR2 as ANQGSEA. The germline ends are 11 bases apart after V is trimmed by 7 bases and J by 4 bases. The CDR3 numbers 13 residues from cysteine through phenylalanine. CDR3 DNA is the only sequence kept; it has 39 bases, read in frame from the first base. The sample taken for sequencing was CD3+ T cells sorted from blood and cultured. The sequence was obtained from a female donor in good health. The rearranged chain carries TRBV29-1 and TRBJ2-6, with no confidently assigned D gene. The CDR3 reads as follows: CSARVEGANVLTF. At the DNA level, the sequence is TGCAGCGCCCGTGTCGAGGGGGCCAACGTCCTGACTTTC.